These 14 T cell receptor beta chains were sequenced from one sample in a study of early T cells in non-severe SARS-CoV-2 infection. TCRdb passed the 5' RACE reads through MiXCR, listing each CDR3 protein once. This repertoire shows some 62,000 distinct CDR3 sequences, 7.5% to 9% found once; its top ten account for 10% to 15%. Here the sequenced sample was whole blood, taken at baseline. The receptors were gathered from an adult who was a healthcare worker with PCR-confirmed SARS-CoV-2 infection or an uninfected control (not recorded which).

This clonotype was seen many times. In DNA, the CDR3 is TGTGCCAGCAGCCAAGATAGCGACCAATTTTACAATGAGCAGTTCTTC. This gives the protein CASSQDSDQFYNEQFF. This sequence joins TRBV4-2 and TRBJ2-1; D is perhaps TRBD2 (5 bases). Trimming shortened V by 0 bases and J by 4 bases, and 13 bases separated the two germline ends. CDR3 length: 16 residues. Per the germline V gene, CDR1 is LGHNA and CDR2 is YNFKEQ.

The chain is built from TRBV5-1 and TRBJ2-6; D gene uncertain. The V gene's germline CDR1 is SGHRS and CDR2 YFSETQ. CDR3 length: 15 amino acids. V gave up 7 bases and J gave up 0 bases, with 11 bases separating them. The CDR3 here is CASGNSFSGANVLTF. The CDR3, as DNA: TGCGCCAGCGGCAATAGTTTCTCTGGGGCCAACGTCCTGACTTTC.

The chain couples TRBV7-2 to TRBJ2-1; D gene ambiguous. V shed 1 base and J shed 1 base, with 8 bases lying between them. Germline lookup yields CDR1 SGHTA and CDR2 FQGNSA. This CDR3 spans 15 amino acids. CDR3 region: CASSLGADSYNEQFF. CDR3 bases: TGTGCCAGCAGCTTAGGGGCAGATTCCTACAATGAGCAGTTCTTC.

The rearrangement links TRBV12-3 or TRBV12-4 to TRBJ2-5; a weak D match, TRBD2 (5 bases). CDR3 length: 14 residues. The germline V and J ends were trimmed by 3 bases and 1 base, with 9 bases remaining between them. DNA of the CDR3: TGTGCCAGCAGTTTTCGGACTCGCCAAGAGACCCAGTACTTC. It codes for CASSFRTRQETQYF.

This clonotype occurred many times. The chain links TRBV20-1 to TRBJ1-1; a possible D gene is TRBD1 (5 bases). V dropped 1 base and J dropped 1 base, with 13 bases sitting between them. The CDR3 loop spans 15 amino acids. Per germline, CDR1 DFQATT and CDR2 SNEGSKA (reference sequence). This CDR3 is CSARVAPGRNTEAFF. The CDR3 DNA sequence: TGCAGTGCTAGAGTCGCCCCGGGGCGGAACACTGAAGCTTTCTTT.

This clonotype was seen at least ten times. DNA of the CDR3: TGTGCCAGCAGTTTCGGAACAACTAATGAAAAACTGTTTTTT. Its protein product is CASSFGTTNEKLFF. The genes are TRBV12-3 or TRBV12-4 and TRBJ1-4; no definite D call. The CDR3 covers 14 residues. V was cut by 3 bases and J by 0 bases, with 5 bases left in between.

This chain connects TRBV5-1 to TRBJ2-7; TRBD2 matches at 8 bases. The CDR3 extends over 14 amino acids. The J segment lost 3 bases and the V segment lost 4 bases, leaving 6 bases of the junction unmatched. Germline V gives CDR1 SGHRS, CDR2 YFSETQ. The CDR3 bases are TGCGCCAGCAGCGATACTAGCGGAGACTACGAGCAGTACTTC. This sequence encodes CASSDTSGDYEQYF.

The chain links TRBV5-1 to TRBJ2-1; possible D gene TRBD2, 5 bases. Trimming took off 0 bases at V and 7 bases at J, with 8 bases between the two ends. The length of the CDR3 is 13 residues. The germline V gene has CDR1 SGHRS and CDR2 YFSETQ. In DNA, the CDR3 is TGCGCCAGCAGCTTGGACCGGGAAAATGAGCAGTTCTTC. Translating gives CASSLDRENEQFF.

This clonotype was counted between two and nine times. A read error may produce the germline difference seen at one junction end. V is TRBV14 and J is TRBJ1-6, with D uncertain. The CDR3 length is 13 residues. In germline, CDR1 is SGHDN, CDR2 FVKESK. CDR3 DNA sequence: TGTGCCAGCAGACAAGGACTTTATTCACCCCTCCACTTT. Amino acid sequence: CASRQGLYSPLHF.

This clonotype occurred many times. The chain combines TRBV20-1 with TRBJ2-3, with D possibly matching TRBD2 (6 bases). The ends were cut back, 5 bases at V and 1 base at J, with 13 bases in the middle. CDR1 and CDR2 (germline): DFQATT, SNEGSKA (reference sequence). The CDR3 is made up of 14 amino acids. This CDR3 reads CSADAPGGTDTQYF. The CDR3 DNA reads as TGCAGTGCTGACGCCCCGGGAGGCACAGATACGCAGTATTTT.

This chain joins TRBV19 and TRBJ2-2; TRBD2 might be the D (6 bases). V was pared by 1 base and J by 2 bases, with 11 bases between. The CDR3 extends over 16 amino acids. Germline-derived CDR1 and CDR2 are LNHDA and SQIVND (reference sequence). The CDR3, as DNA: TGTGCCAGTAGTATAGTCCCTAGCGTCAACACCGGGGAGCTGTTTTTT. This translates into CASSIVPSVNTGELFF. Supplemented by reference TRBV19 and TRBJ2-2, the full variable domain reads DGGITQSPKYLFRKEGQNVTLSCEQNLNHDAMYWYRQDPGQGLRLIYYSQIVNDFQKGDIAEGYSVSREKKESFPLTVTSAQKNPTAFYLCASSIVPSVNTGELFFGEGSRLTVL.

This rearrangement joins TRBV5-1 to TRBJ2-7; 12 nucleotides line up with TRBD1. Unmatched junction bases numbered 7, after V lost 4 bases and J lost 5 bases. From germline, CDR1 is SGHRS and CDR2 YFSETQ. CDR3 length: 15 residues. The CDR3 loop reads CASSLGTGGFDEQYF. The CDR3 bases are TGCGCCAGCAGCCTCGGGACAGGGGGCTTCGACGAGCAGTACTTC. Filled out from reference TRBV5-1 and TRBJ2-7, the complete variable domain reads KAGVTQTPRYLIKTRGQQVTLSCSPISGHRSVSWYQQTPGQGLQFLFEYFSETQRNKGNFPGRFSGRQFSNSRSEMNVSTLELGDSALYLCASSLGTGGFDEQYFGPGTRLTVT.

This clonotype was found many times. This chain links TRBV15 with TRBJ2-7, with a possible D match to TRBD2 (5 bases). The CDR3 is 15 amino acids. Germline V gene sequence: CDR1 LNHNV, CDR2 YYDKDF (reference sequence). V lost 11 bases to trimming and J lost 2 bases, with 22 bases between them. CDR3 DNA sequence: TGTGCCTCGAAAAGGGAGAACGGGATAGCCTACGAGCAGTACTTC. This translates into CASKRENGIAYEQYF.

At least ten counts were recorded for this clonotype. The chain employs TRBV11-3 and TRBJ2-7; 7 nucleotides agree with TRBD1. The ends lost 5 bases at V and 4 bases at J; junction bases unmatched: 14. The CDR3 contains 16 residues. In germline, CDR1 is SGHNT, CDR2 YENEEA. The CDR3 DNA reads as TGTGCCAGCAGCCCAGGGTGGGCAGGGGGAACGTACGAGCAGTACTTC. Translating gives CASSPGWAGGTYEQYF.